Below, one TCR beta chain is given with its context. Antigen unknown. This CDR3 is built from 14 residues. The V and J ends lost 6 bases and 4 bases respectively, with 13 bases between them. The data were taken from a study of blood T cells in healthy people across ages. Across the study: Capture by template switching was about one barcoded beta molecule per two T cells.

PCR was performed a second time for roughly 7 to 11 cycles using a sample-barcoded 5' primer and a J-beta primer mix. TCRdb independently ran MiXCR on the 5' RACE reads; one entry per CDR3 protein. The sample yields around 1.5 million distinct CDR3 sequences, about 43% seen once. Study findings and constraints: No conclusive comparison of naive versus antigen-experienced cells was possible with unsorted PBMCs. Fewer expanded clones and more diversity marked long-lived versus aged donors.

This TCR derives from a woman aged 18-29 years in good health. V is TRBV12-3 or TRBV12-4 and J is TRBJ1-5, with D maybe TRBD1 (6 bases). The sample taken for sequencing was blood. CDR3 in DNA: TGTGCCAGCAGCTGGGGGGCAGGAAATCAGCCCCAGCATTTT. Its protein product is CASSWGAGNQPQHF.